This T cell receptor beta chain was identified in a study of early T cells in non-severe SARS-CoV-2 infection. Each CDR3 protein is one row after TCRdb ran MiXCR on the 5' RACE reads. The sample consists of roughly 38,000 distinct CDR3 sequences, 5.5% to 6.5% of them appearing once. This clonotype came up many times. V gave up 1 base and J gave up 2 bases; unmatched junction bases: 2. The CDR3 contains 15 residues. The germline V gene has CDR1 KGHSH and CDR2 LQKENI. Material: whole blood. The TCR was taken from an adult who was a healthcare worker with PCR-confirmed SARS-CoV-2 infection or an uninfected control (not recorded which). V and J are TRBV18 and TRBJ2-3; 8 bases are a match to TRBD2. CDR3 DNA: TGTGCCAGCTCACCACTAGCGGGATCCACAGATACGCAGTATTTT. Its protein product is CASSPLAGSTDTQYF.